One TCR beta chain is described in this entry. Antigen unknown. Repertoires were generated with immunoSEQ multiplex PCR, while TCRdb's copy carries only in-frame clones and drops some. The repertoire consists of some 1 million clones, with approximately 76% occurring once and the leading ten covering 1.4% to 1.5%. This entry is derived from a study of shared clonotypes between healthy human individuals. The study's findings and limits: Clonotypes not shared had lower generation probabilities than those common to all four donors.

Naive CD4+ cells were CD45RA-selected; the remaining cells were memory. Germline lookup yields CDR1 MNHEY and CDR2 SVGAGI. V gave up 2 bases and J gave up 5 bases, with 7 bases separating them. This CDR3 has 13 residues. The genes are TRBV6-5 and TRBJ1-5; D is unresolved. Sequencing input: memory CD4+ T cells sorted from blood. The subset was: CD45RA-negative fraction. The sequence derives from a man between 18 and 29 years old in good health. CDR3 residues: CASSYQAYQPQHF. The CDR3 bases are TGTGCCAGCAGTTACCAGGCTTATCAGCCCCAGCATTTT.